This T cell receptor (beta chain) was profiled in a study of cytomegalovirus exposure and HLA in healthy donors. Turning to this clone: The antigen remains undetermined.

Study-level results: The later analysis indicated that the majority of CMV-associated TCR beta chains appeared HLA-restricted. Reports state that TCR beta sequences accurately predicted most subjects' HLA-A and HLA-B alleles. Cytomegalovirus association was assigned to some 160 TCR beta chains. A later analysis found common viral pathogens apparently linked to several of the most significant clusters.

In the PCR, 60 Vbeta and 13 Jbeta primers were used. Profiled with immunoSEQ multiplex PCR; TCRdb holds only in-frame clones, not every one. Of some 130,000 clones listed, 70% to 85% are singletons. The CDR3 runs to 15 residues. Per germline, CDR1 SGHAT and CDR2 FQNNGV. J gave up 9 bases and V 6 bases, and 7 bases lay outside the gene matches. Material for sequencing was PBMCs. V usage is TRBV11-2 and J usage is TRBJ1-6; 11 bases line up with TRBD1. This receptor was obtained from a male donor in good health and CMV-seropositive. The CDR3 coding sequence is TGTGCCAGCAGGTTCGCCGGGACAGGGGGTTCACCCCTCCACTTT. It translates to CASRFAGTGGSPLHF. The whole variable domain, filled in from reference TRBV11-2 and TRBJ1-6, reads EAGVAQSPRYKIIEKRQSVAFWCNPISGHATLYWYQQILGQGPKLLIQFQNNGVVDDSQLPKDRFSAERLKGVDSTLKIQPAKLEDSAVYLCASRFAGTGGSPLHFGNGTRLTVT.